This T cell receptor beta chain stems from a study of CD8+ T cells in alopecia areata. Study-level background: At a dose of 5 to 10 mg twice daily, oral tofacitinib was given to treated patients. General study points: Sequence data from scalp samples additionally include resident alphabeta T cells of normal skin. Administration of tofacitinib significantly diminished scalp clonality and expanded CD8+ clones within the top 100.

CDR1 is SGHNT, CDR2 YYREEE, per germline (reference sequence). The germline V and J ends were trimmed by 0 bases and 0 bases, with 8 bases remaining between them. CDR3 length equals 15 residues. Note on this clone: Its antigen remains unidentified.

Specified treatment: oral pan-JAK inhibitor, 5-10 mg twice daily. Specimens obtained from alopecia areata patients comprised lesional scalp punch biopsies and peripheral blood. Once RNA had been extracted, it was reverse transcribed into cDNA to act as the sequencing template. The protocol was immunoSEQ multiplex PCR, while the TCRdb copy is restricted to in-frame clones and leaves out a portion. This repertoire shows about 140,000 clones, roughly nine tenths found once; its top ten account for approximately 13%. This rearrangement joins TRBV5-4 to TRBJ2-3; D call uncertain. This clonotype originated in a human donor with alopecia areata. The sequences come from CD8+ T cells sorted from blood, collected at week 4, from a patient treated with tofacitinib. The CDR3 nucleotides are TGTGCCAGCAGCTTGGTCTTCACTAGCACAGATACGCAGTATTTT. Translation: CASSLVFTSTDTQYF.